One sample yielded the 22 T cell receptor beta chains listed below, sequenced in a study of blood T cells in healthy people across ages. The second PCR ran about 6 to 11 cycles with a sample-barcoded 5' primer and J-beta primers. One entry per CDR3 protein, called by TCRdb with MiXCR from the 5' RACE reads. The sample records approximately 850,000 distinct CDR3 sequences, about three fifths being singletons. Input material: blood. Receptors originate from a man aged 25 to 40 in good health.

The V call is TRBV7-9, the J call TRBJ2-3; no definite D call. CDR1 and CDR2 (germline): SEHNR, FQNEAQ (reference sequence). The CDR3 sequence is 15 residues long. Between the trimmed V and J ends, which lost 1 base and 2 bases, there was a span of 10 bases. CDR3 sequence (DNA): TGTGCCAGCAGCTTAGAGGGCTACCCCACAGATACGCAGTATTTT. Translating gives CASSLEGYPTDTQYF.

This clonotype was seen a few times. The rearrangement joins TRBV5-1 to TRBJ2-1, with D perhaps assigned TRBD1 or TRBD2 (5 bases each). This CDR3 region has 15 residues. The germline V and J ends were trimmed by 4 bases and 4 bases, with 15 bases remaining between them. Germline CDR1 and CDR2: SGHRS and YFSETQ. The CDR3 is CASSSTGTNYNEQFF. The CDR3 region has the DNA TGCGCCAGCAGCAGTACCGGGACGAATTACAATGAGCAGTTCTTC.

The rearrangement uses TRBV21-1 and TRBJ1-1. TRBV21-1 is a documented pseudogene. The CDR3 consists of 14 residues. The CDR3 nucleotides read TGTGCCAGCAGCAAAGAGGGAGGGGACACTGAAGCTTTCTTT. Its translation: CASSKEGGDTEAFF.

V and J are TRBV10-3 and TRBJ2-1; D is unclear. This CDR3 has 14 residues. Germline CDR1 and CDR2: ENHRY and SYGVKD. Trimming pared 10 bases from V and 0 bases from J, leaving 13 bases between. The CDR3 here is CATAIPSSYNEQFF. CDR3 sequence (DNA): TGTGCCACTGCAATACCGAGCTCCTACAATGAGCAGTTCTTC.

V is TRBV28 and J is TRBJ2-7, with 7 nucleotides matching TRBD2. V shed 8 bases and J 1 base; nucleotides not matched to a gene: 8. Germline V lookup: CDR1 MDHEN, CDR2 SYDVKM. The CDR3 is 14 amino acids. The CDR3 here is CASVGASGSYEQYF. The CDR3 region has the DNA TGTGCCAGCGTCGGGGCTAGCGGTTCCTACGAGCAGTACTTC.

The chain has TRBV29-1 and TRBJ2-1, with 11 positions matching TRBD2. V lost 4 bases to trimming and J lost 9 bases; unmatched junction nucleotides: 11. The CDR3 totals 15 residues. Germline CDR1 SQVTM, CDR2 ANQGSEA. The CDR3: CSVVGGRTSGLEQFF. CDR3 DNA sequence: TGCAGCGTTGTAGGGGGTCGGACTAGCGGGCTTGAGCAGTTCTTC.

This chain links TRBV6-2 or TRBV6-3 with TRBJ2-1, with 8 bases matching TRBD2. This CDR3 spans 14 amino acids. CDR1 and CDR2 (germline): MNHEY, SVGEGT. V dropped 10 bases and J dropped 2; count of bases not matched to a gene: 7. The CDR3 spells CATRAGATYNEQFF. In DNA, the CDR3 is TGTGCCACCCGAGCGGGAGCAACCTACAATGAGCAGTTCTTC.

The V call is TRBV12-3 or TRBV12-4, the J call TRBJ2-7; D possibly corresponds to TRBD2 (6 bases). The CDR3 spans 14 residues. V was cut by 5 bases and J by 4 bases, with 15 bases left in between. The CDR3 coding sequence is TGTGCCAGCAGTGTCAACGGGGGTGCGTACGAGCAGTACTTC. It is translated as CASSVNGGAYEQYF.

CDR3 sequence (DNA): TGCAGTGCTAGAGATAGGATGGCCTCTGGGGCCAACGTCCTGACTTTC. Amino acids: CSARDRMASGANVLTF. V is TRBV20-1 and J is TRBJ2-6; D gene unclear. The CDR3 extends over 16 amino acids. V lost 0 bases to trimming and J lost 0 bases, with 9 bases between them. CDR1 and CDR2 from the germline V gene are DFQATT and SNEGSKA (reference sequence).

The V gene is TRBV12-3 or TRBV12-4, the J gene TRBJ2-5, with 11 bases aligning to TRBD2. The J segment lost 4 bases and the V segment lost 5 bases, leaving 9 bases of the junction unmatched. CDR3 length: 16 residues. CDR3 DNA: TGTGCCAGCAGTCCCCTTAGCGGGGGGGCTGGAGAGACCCAGTACTTC. It yields the protein CASSPLSGGAGETQYF.

About this clonotype itself: Relative to the germline gene, one junction end is altered; a read error may explain this. The chain has TRBV20-1 and TRBJ2-7; no reliable D call. The CDR3 consists of 13 residues. Germline-derived CDR1 and CDR2 are DFQATT and SNEGSKA (reference sequence). DNA of the CDR3: TGCAGTCCTAGGAAGGAGTTAGAGAGCGAGCAGTACTTC. This sequence encodes CSPRKELESEQYF.

This clonotype was observed a few times. The rearrangement joins TRBV12-3 or TRBV12-4 to TRBJ2-1; TRBD1 might be the D (6 bases). Trimming took 3 bases from V and 8 from J, leaving 14 bases between them. The CDR3 has 14 residues. This chain's CDR3 is CASSFYGGRDEQFF. Written as DNA, the CDR3 is TGTGCCAGCAGTTTTTATGGGGGCAGGGATGAGCAGTTCTTC.

This clonotype was recorded a few times. J is TRBJ2-6 and V is TRBV7-3; D is unresolved. From germline, CDR1 is SGHTA and CDR2 FQGTGA. The CDR3 is made up of 15 amino acids. Trimming shortened V by 5 bases and J by 0 bases, and 8 bases separated the two germline ends. This CDR3 reads CASSLKISGANVLTF. The CDR3 DNA follows: TGTGCCAGCAGCCTGAAGATCTCTGGGGCCAACGTCCTGACTTTC.

The gene calls are TRBV5-1 and TRBJ1-1; 7 bases match TRBD1. Per the germline V gene, CDR1 is SGHRS and CDR2 is YFSETQ. V lost 0 bases and J lost 5; bases outside the gene matches: 7. There are 15 residues in the CDR3. This CDR3 reads CASSLETGMRTEAFF. The CDR3 nucleotides read TGCGCCAGCAGCTTGGAGACAGGGATGCGAACTGAAGCTTTCTTT.

The chain combines TRBV28 with TRBJ1-6; D is perhaps TRBD1 (5 bases). This CDR3 contains 14 residues. Germline V gives CDR1 MDHEN, CDR2 SYDVKM. The V gene lost 3 bases and the J gene lost 12 bases, with 15 bases spanning the gap. CDR3 amino acids: CASSFSSRELPLHF. The CDR3, as DNA: TGTGCCAGCAGTTTCAGTTCCAGGGAGCTACCCCTCCACTTT.

Written as DNA, the CDR3 is TGTGCCAGCAGCTCGGGGACTAGCGGGGTCTGGGGAGAGACCCAGTACTTC. Translation: CASSSGTSGVWGETQYF. The rearrangement uses TRBV7-2 and TRBJ2-5, with TRBD2 identical over 13 bases. Germline-derived CDR1 and CDR2 are SGHTA and FQGNSA. V shed 4 bases and J 4 bases; nucleotides not matched to a gene: 9. The CDR3 has 17 amino acids.

This clonotype was seen at least ten times. The rearrangement joins TRBV29-1 to TRBJ1-1; D gene unclear. V was shortened by 7 bases and J by 0 bases, with 3 bases between the two germline ends. The length of the CDR3 is 10 residues. The germline gives CDR1 SQVTM, CDR2 ANQGSEA. Written as DNA, the CDR3 is TGCAGCGGTGTGAACACTGAAGCTTTCTTT. As protein: CSGVNTEAFF. The full variable domain, in which reference TRBV29-1 and TRBJ1-1 provide the parts outside the CDR3, is SAVISQKPSRDICQRGTSLTIQCQVDSQVTMMFWYRQQPGQSLTLIATANQGSEATYESGFVIDKFPISRPNLTFSTLTVSNMSPEDSSIYLCSGVNTEAFFGQGTRLTVV.

This clonotype appeared a few times. The J gene is TRBJ2-3, the V gene TRBV20-1; D is perhaps TRBD2 (5 bases). Germline values: CDR1 DFQATT, CDR2 SNEGSKA (reference sequence). This CDR3 contains 14 residues. V was trimmed by 5 bases and J by 0 bases, leaving 12 bases between them. Here the CDR3 DNA reads TGCAGTGCTGGCTTAGCGAGTAGCACAGATACGCAGTATTTT. It yields the protein CSAGLASSTDTQYF.

V is TRBV28 and J is TRBJ1-5; D gene uncertain. Trimming stripped 6 bases from V and 15 bases from J, with 18 bases between. The germline gives CDR1 MDHEN, CDR2 SYDVKM. The CDR3 is 12 amino acids. As DNA, the CDR3 is TGTGCCAGCAGGTTGGAGGGCAGTGAGGGGCATTTT. It encodes CASRLEGSEGHF.

The chain joins TRBV4-2 to TRBJ2-1; maybe TRBD2 (6 bases). Germline values: CDR1 LGHNA, CDR2 YNFKEQ. V shed 0 bases and J shed 4 bases, with 10 bases lying between them. The CDR3 runs 15 residues. CDR3 sequence reads: CASSQEGGIYNEQFF. CDR3 nucleotide sequence: TGTGCCAGCAGCCAAGAGGGCGGGATTTACAATGAGCAGTTCTTC.

The V gene is TRBV20-1, the J gene TRBJ2-3; D may be TRBD2 (6 bases). This CDR3 comprises 14 residues. V dropped 5 bases and J dropped 1 base, with 13 bases sitting between them. Germline V gene data show CDR1 as DFQATT and CDR2 as SNEGSKA (reference sequence). The CDR3 spells CSAPSASGTDTQYF. CDR3 in DNA: TGCAGTGCTCCCAGTGCTAGCGGCACAGATACGCAGTATTTT.

The V and J genes are TRBV5-1 and TRBJ2-3; 10 nucleotides align to TRBD2. The CDR3 extends over 15 amino acids. Germline CDR1 reads SGHRS; CDR2 reads YFSETQ. The V gene end was trimmed by 5 bases and the J gene end by 1 base; junction bases not matched to a gene: 4. This CDR3 reads CASRSTSGGTDTQYF. DNA of the CDR3: TGCGCCAGCAGGTCAACTAGCGGGGGCACAGATACGCAGTATTTT.